Below are 14 T cell receptor beta chains sequenced from a single sample in a study of cytomegalovirus exposure and HLA in healthy donors. Vbeta (60) and Jbeta (13) primers were used in the PCR. Profiled with immunoSEQ multiplex PCR; TCRdb holds only in-frame clones, not every one. This table holds about 87,000 clones, 70% to 85% found once. Sample: PBMCs. Receptor source: a man in his thirties or forties in good health and CMV-seropositive.

About this clone: The junction does not match germline at one end; this may be a read error. This chain uses TRBV5-4 with TRBJ1-5; possible D gene TRBD1, 5 bases. Germline values: CDR1 SGHNT, CDR2 YYREEE (reference sequence). The CDR3 runs to 14 residues. The CDR3 coding sequence is TGTGCCAGCAGCTCAACGCCTGACAGCCCTGAAGAGAATTTT. It codes for CASSSTPDSPEENF.

The chain uses TRBV7-8 and TRBJ1-2; TRBD1 is a possible D gene (5 bases). CDR1 and CDR2 (germline): SGHVS, FQNEAQ. The length of the CDR3 is 16 residues. V was clipped by 6 bases and J by 1 base, with 18 bases between them. CDR3 bases: TGTGCCAGCAGTCAACGAGAGGGGACTGTTAACTATGGCTACACCTTC. This translates into CASSQREGTVNYGYTF.

Details on this clone: In the same sample, other DNA sequences code for this CDR3. V and J are TRBV28 and TRBJ1-2; D is possibly TRBD1 (5 bases). Per the germline V gene, CDR1 is MDHEN and CDR2 is SYDVKM. V lost 5 bases and J lost 4, with 5 bases in between. This CDR3 has 11 amino acids. The CDR3 protein is CASSDSYGYTF. The CDR3 DNA reads TGTGCCAGCAGTGACAGCTATGGCTACACCTTC.

CDR3 nucleotide sequence: TGCGCCAGCAGCCAAGTCAGTAGCAATCAGCCCCAGCATTTT. Its translation is CASSQVSSNQPQHF. The chain joins TRBV4-1 to TRBJ1-5; D is unclear. V lost 1 base to trimming and J lost 0 bases, with 4 bases between them. There are 14 residues in the CDR3. Germline assignment: CDR1 MGHRA and CDR2 YSYEKL.

V gene TRBV7-6 combines with J gene TRBJ2-1; 8 nucleotides agree with TRBD1. There are 22 residues in the CDR3. CDR1 and CDR2 (germline): SGHVS, FNYEAQ. Losses at the gene ends were 5 bases for V and 7 bases for J; bases not matched to a gene: 31. In DNA form, the CDR3 reads TGTGCCAGCAGCCATACTCCGAATATGTTAGTCGCTTCAGGGGGCAGAAGGAATGAGCAGTTCTTC. This translates into CASSHTPNMLVASGGRRNEQFF.

V and J are TRBV10-3 and TRBJ1-3; 8 bases line up with TRBD1. The CDR3 length is 15 residues. CDR1 ENHRY and CDR2 SYGVKD come from the germline V gene. V trimming: 0 bases; J trimming: 6 bases; junction bases outside the gene matches: 4. The CDR3 DNA follows: TGTGCCATCAGTGAGTCTGGCCAGGGGGCAAACACCATATATTTT. Residues: CAISESGQGANTIYF.

This chain connects TRBV5-8 to TRBJ2-7; 8 bases are shared with TRBD1. In germline, CDR1 is SGHTS, CDR2 YDEGEE. The CDR3 has 14 residues. Trimming took 0 bases from V and 4 from J; bases not matched to a gene: 3. CDR3 loop: CASSLGTGRYEQYF. CDR3 DNA: TGTGCCAGCAGCTTGGGGACAGGGAGGTACGAGCAGTACTTC.

This clone occurred a few times. Additional DNA sequences in this sample encode the identical CDR3. The chain combines TRBV6-5 with TRBJ2-3, with TRBD1 identical over 8 bases. Germline V CDR1 and CDR2: MNHEY, SVGAGI. The V gene end was trimmed by 2 bases and the J gene end by 2 bases; junction bases not matched to a gene: 3. The CDR3 contains 15 residues. The CDR3 coding sequence is TGTGCCAGCAGTTACGGGCAGGGGGCCACAGATACGCAGTATTTT. This encodes CASSYGQGATDTQYF.

The rearrangement uses TRBV5-8 and TRBJ2-5; 8 nucleotides match TRBD2. CDR1 is SGHTS and CDR2 is YDEGEE in the germline V gene. The CDR3 totals 13 residues. V lost 3 bases and J lost 4; bases outside the gene matches: 2. DNA for the CDR3: TGTGCCAGCAGCTCGGGGGGGCCAGAGACCCAGTACTTC. Translation gives CASSSGGPETQYF. Full variable domain (rest looked up from reference TRBV5-8 and TRBJ2-5): EAGVTQSPTHLIKTRGQQATLRCSPISGHTSVYWYQQALGLGLQFLLWYDEGEERNRGNFPPRFSGRQFPNYSSELNVNALELEDSALYLCASSSGGPETQYFGPGTRLLVL.

This rearrangement joins TRBV7-2 to TRBJ2-5; 10 nucleotides align to TRBD2. Trimming removed 3 bases from V and 7 bases from J; junction bases left unmatched: 11. This CDR3 is 16 amino acids long. Germline V gene lookup returns CDR1 SGHTA and CDR2 FQGNSA. CDR3 sequence (DNA): TGTGCCAGCAGCTTGGGTGCTTCTAGCGGGGGAATGACCCAGTACTTC. It codes for CASSLGASSGGMTQYF.

This clone was counted a single time. The rearrangement links TRBV7-9 to TRBJ1-3; D uncertain. The length of the CDR3 is 15 residues. Looked up from germline, CDR1 is SEHNR and CDR2 is FQNEAQ (reference sequence). V lost 1 base, J lost 1 base, and 8 bases lay in between. This CDR3 reads CASSLDTGSGNTIYF. The CDR3 nucleotides are TGTGCCAGCAGCTTAGATACGGGATCTGGAAACACCATATATTTT. Looking up the rest from reference TRBV7-9 and TRBJ1-3 gives the full variable domain: DTGVSQNPRHKITKRGQNVTFRCDPISEHNRLYWYRQTLGQGPEFLTYFQNEAQLEKSRLLSDRFSAERPKGSFSTLEIQRTEQGDSAMYLCASSLDTGSGNTIYFGEGSWLTVV.

Only a few counts were recorded for this clone. V usage is TRBV5-1 and J usage is TRBJ2-7; possibly TRBD1 for D (5 bases). The germline V and J ends were trimmed by 1 base and 0 bases, with 11 bases remaining between them. The CDR3 has 15 amino acids. Germline values: CDR1 SGHRS, CDR2 YFSETQ. The CDR3 DNA reads as TGCGCCAGCAGCTTGAGGCTAGACAGCTCCTACGAGCAGTACTTC. It yields the protein CASSLRLDSSYEQYF.

This chain joins TRBV9 and TRBJ1-2, with D maybe TRBD1 (5 bases). Germline CDR1 is SGDLS and CDR2 is YYNGEE. There are 14 residues in the CDR3. With 5 bases removed from V and 1 base from J, the gap between germline ends came to 12 bases. Here the CDR3 reads CASSRDSDNYGYTF. CDR3 in DNA: TGTGCCAGCAGTCGGGACTCCGATAACTATGGCTACACCTTC.

The chain is built from TRBV25-1 and TRBJ2-1; 8 bases are a match to TRBD2. This CDR3 has 16 amino acids. The trim removed 5 bases at V and 3 bases at J, leaving 9 bases unmatched. In germline, CDR1 is MGHDK, CDR2 SYGVNS. CDR3 bases: TGTGCCAGCAGTCATACACTAGCGGTGTACTACAATGAGCAGTTCTTC. It codes for CASSHTLAVYYNEQFF.